What follows are 25 T cell receptor beta chains derived from one specimen sequenced in a study of cytomegalovirus exposure and HLA in healthy donors. Vbeta (60) and Jbeta (13) primers were used in the PCR. Repertoires were generated with immunoSEQ multiplex PCR, while TCRdb's copy carries only in-frame clones and drops some. Counted here are approximately 270,000 clones, roughly 80% occurring once; the ten biggest clones make up approximately 0.3%. Material for sequencing was PBMCs. The origin of the receptors is a girl aged 2 to 10 in good health and CMV-seronegative.

The chain uses TRBV11-1 and TRBJ1-4; 9 nucleotides align to TRBD1. The CDR3 extends over 15 amino acids. V shed 4 bases and J 1 base; nucleotides not matched to a gene: 1. CDR1 and CDR2 (germline): SGHAT, FQDESV (reference sequence). In DNA form, the CDR3 reads TGTGCCAGCAGCTCGGGACAGGGAACTAATGAAAAACTGTTTTTT. Translated, it gives CASSSGQGTNEKLFF. Supplemented by reference TRBV11-1 and TRBJ1-4, the full variable domain reads EAEVAQSPRYKITEKSQAVAFWCDPISGHATLYWYRQILGQGPELLVQFQDESVVDDSQLPKDRFSAERLKGVDSTLKIQPAELGDSAMYLCASSSGQGTNEKLFFGSGTQLSVL.

The genes are TRBV27 and TRBJ2-1; D may be TRBD1 (5 bases). This CDR3 contains 15 residues. CDR1 and CDR2 from the germline V gene are MNHEY and SMNVEV (reference sequence). V lost 3 bases, J lost 6 bases, and 15 bases lay in between. CDR3 protein: CASSFLGLGRNEQFF. The CDR3 DNA sequence: TGTGCCAGCAGTTTTCTGGGGCTGGGCCGCAATGAGCAGTTCTTC.

V is TRBV30 and J is TRBJ2-7, with D possibly TRBD1 on 6 matching bases. Per germline, CDR1 GTSNPN and CDR2 SVGIG (reference sequence). The CDR3 sequence is 14 residues long. The germline V and J ends were trimmed by 5 bases and 4 bases, with 18 bases remaining between them. Here the CDR3 DNA reads TGTGCCTGGGCCTCCGGGACATCATATTACGAGCAGTACTTC. It codes for CAWASGTSYYEQYF.

This rearrangement joins TRBV29-1 to TRBJ2-1; a possible D gene is TRBD2 (6 bases). The CDR3 sequence is 14 residues long. Germline V lookup: CDR1 SQVTM, CDR2 ANQGSEA. The V and J ends lost 4 bases and 5 bases respectively, with 15 bases between them. CDR3 amino acids: CSVVGGSVDNEQFF. The CDR3 DNA reads as TGCAGCGTTGTGGGAGGTAGCGTAGACAATGAGCAGTTCTTC.

V and J are TRBV5-1 and TRBJ2-7; possible D gene TRBD2, 6 bases. V gave up 2 bases and J gave up 3 bases, with 15 bases separating them. CDR1 and CDR2 (germline): SGHRS, YFSETQ. This CDR3 is built from 15 residues. CDR3 bases: TGCGCCAGCAGCTTAGTGGGAGGCTTACTCTACGAGCAGTACTTC. Protein sequence: CASSLVGGLLYEQYF.

This sequence joins TRBV30 and TRBJ1-2, with a weak D call TRBD1 (6 bases). Germline V gives CDR1 GTSNPN, CDR2 SVGIG (reference sequence). The V end lost 5 bases, the J end lost 4 bases, and 11 bases lay between the germline ends. The CDR3 totals 12 residues. The CDR3 DNA follows: TGTGCCTGGGTCCAGGACAGCTATGGCTACACCTTC. It specifies CAWVQDSYGYTF.

The chain couples TRBV5-1 to TRBJ1-1; a weak D match, TRBD1 (5 bases). Trimming pared 6 bases from V and 7 bases from J, leaving 16 bases between. The CDR3 has 13 amino acids. CDR1 and CDR2 from the germline V gene are SGHRS and YFSETQ. The chain's CDR3 is CASTLGGRGEAFF. The CDR3 bases are TGCGCCAGCACCCTGGGGGGAAGGGGTGAAGCTTTCTTT.

The gene calls are TRBV2 and TRBJ2-5, with TRBD2 identical over 8 bases. The CDR3 is 16 amino acids. The junction had 9 bases not matched to a gene; V was cut back by 6 bases and J by 0 bases. Germline V gene lookup returns CDR1 SNHLY and CDR2 FYNNEI. DNA of the CDR3: TGTGCCAGCAGGGAAAGACTAGCGAGATACCAAGAGACCCAGTACTTC. Translation: CASRERLARYQETQYF.

The chain has TRBV27 and TRBJ2-2, with a possible D match to TRBD1 (5 bases). The CDR3 extends over 15 amino acids. Germline CDR1 is MNHEY and CDR2 is SMNVEV (reference sequence). Trimming shortened V by 1 base and J by 5 bases, and 11 bases separated the two germline ends. The CDR3 bases are TGTGCCAGCAGTTTATTTGCAGGGCGGACCGGGGAGCTGTTTTTT. This codes for CASSLFAGRTGELFF.

This sequence joins TRBV5-4 and TRBJ2-5; the match to TRBD2 covers 12 bases. The end of the DNA aligns better with TRBJ2-7, so the J call may be wrong. CDR3 size: 15 residues. Germline V gene lookup returns CDR1 SGHNT and CDR2 YYREEE (reference sequence). CDR3 DNA: TGTGCCAGCAGTTTGCTAGCGGGAGGGCCCCACGAGCAGTACTTC. This sequence encodes CASSLLAGGPHEQYF.

The V call is TRBV19, the J call TRBJ1-4; 7 bases line up with TRBD1. In germline, CDR1 is LNHDA, CDR2 SQIVND (reference sequence). V dropped 7 bases and J dropped 2; count of bases not matched to a gene: 7. The CDR3 has 15 amino acids. The CDR3 is CASNNRGWTNEKLFF. The CDR3 nucleotides read TGTGCCAGTAATAACAGGGGTTGGACTAATGAAAAACTGTTTTTT.

The chain employs TRBV10-3 and TRBJ1-5; maybe TRBD1 (5 bases). Germline-derived CDR1 and CDR2 are ENHRY and SYGVKD. V lost 6 bases and J lost 2, with 11 bases in between. CDR3 length: 14 residues. The CDR3 here is CAISPGVGNQPQHF. CDR3 DNA sequence: TGTGCCATCAGCCCGGGGGTGGGCAATCAGCCCCAGCATTTT.

The chain is built from TRBV28 and TRBJ2-1; 8 bases fit TRBD1. V lost 7 bases to trimming and J lost 4 bases; unmatched junction nucleotides: 12. Germline CDR1 MDHEN, CDR2 SYDVKM. The CDR3 covers 16 residues. CDR3 sequence (DNA): TGTGCCAGCACCAAGACAGGGGTTATACGGTACAATGAGCAGTTCTTC. Translation: CASTKTGVIRYNEQFF. Filled out from reference TRBV28 and TRBJ2-1, the complete variable domain reads DVKVTQSSRYLVKRTGEKVFLECVQDMDHENMFWYRQDPGLGLRLIYFSYDVKMKEKGDIPEGYSVSREKKERFSLILESASTNQTSMYLCASTKTGVIRYNEQFFGPGTRLTVL.

The CDR3 loop is CASSLVIGNQPQHF. CDR3 in DNA: TGTGCCAGCAGCTTAGTTATCGGGAATCAGCCCCAGCATTTT. The V gene is TRBV7-8, the J gene TRBJ1-5; unclear D gene. Germline V CDR1 and CDR2: SGHVS, FQNEAQ. V was shortened by 1 base and J by 4 bases, with 8 bases between the two germline ends. The CDR3 runs to 14 residues.

This clone was seen once. The chain joins TRBV2 to TRBJ2-7; no reliable D call. The V end was cut by 5 bases, the J end by 5 bases, with 16 bases between. The V gene's germline CDR1 is SNHLY and CDR2 FYNNEI. There are 14 residues in the CDR3. The CDR3 here is CASSIFRLQDEQYF. CDR3 DNA: TGTGCCAGCAGTATTTTCCGCCTCCAGGACGAGCAGTACTTC.

The J gene is TRBJ2-1, the V gene TRBV30; a possible D gene is TRBD1 (6 bases). CDR3 length: 13 amino acids. CDR1 and CDR2 (germline): GTSNPN, SVGIG (reference sequence). Trimming removed 4 bases at V and 3 bases at J, with 10 bases between. CDR3 loop: CAWTRGFYNEQFF. The DNA for the CDR3 is TGTGCCTGGACGAGGGGGTTCTACAATGAGCAGTTCTTC.

The chain links TRBV27 to TRBJ1-6; TRBD1 aligns across 8 bases. This CDR3 region has 15 residues. Germline trimming cut 4 bases from V and 7 bases from J; bases unmatched to any gene: 6. CDR1 and CDR2 from the germline V gene are MNHEY and SMNVEV (reference sequence). The CDR3 DNA follows: TGTGCCAGCAGTTATGCCGGGACAGGAAATTCACCCCTCCACTTT. This sequence encodes CASSYAGTGNSPLHF.

This clone appeared a few times. Here the CDR3 reads CASSNRDRSSYEQYF. Written as DNA, the CDR3 is TGTGCCAGCAGCAACCGGGACAGGAGCTCCTACGAGCAGTACTTC. This chain uses TRBV5-4 with TRBJ2-7; 8 bases agree with TRBD1. Unmatched junction bases numbered 6, after V lost 4 bases and J lost 0 bases. CDR1 is SGHNT, CDR2 YYREEE, per germline (reference sequence). The CDR3 is 15 amino acids.

This clone occurred once. V usage is TRBV13 and J usage is TRBJ2-7, with 8 bases that match TRBD1. V trimming: 5 bases; J trimming: 3 bases; junction bases outside the gene matches: 6. The CDR3 has 14 amino acids. Germline V gene data show CDR1 as PRHDT and CDR2 as FYEKMQ (reference sequence). The CDR3, as DNA: TGTGCCAGCAGCCCCCGAACAGGGGGCTACGAGCAGTACTTC. Translation: CASSPRTGGYEQYF.

J is TRBJ1-6 and V is TRBV29-1; no clear D gene. This CDR3 spans 13 amino acids. Trimming removed 7 bases from V and 7 bases from J, with 14 bases in between. CDR1 SQVTM and CDR2 ANQGSEA come from the germline V gene. CDR3: CSAASGFNSPLHF. The CDR3 region has the DNA TGCAGCGCCGCCTCGGGGTTCAATTCACCCCTCCACTTT.

J is TRBJ1-2 and V is TRBV13; TRBD1 matches at 7 bases. The V gene's germline CDR1 is PRHDT and CDR2 FYEKMQ (reference sequence). After removal of 4 bases from V and 4 bases from J, the junction contained 6 bases not matched to a gene. This CDR3 is 14 amino acids long. The CDR3 DNA sequence: TGTGCCAGCAGCTCGCGGACAGGCGGCTATGGCTACACCTTC. Its translation is CASSSRTGGYGYTF.

The chain carries TRBV19 and TRBJ1-2; 11 positions agree with TRBD1. The CDR3 is 15 amino acids. V lost 5 bases and J lost 4; bases outside the gene matches: 6. Per the germline V gene, CDR1 is LNHDA and CDR2 is SQIVND (reference sequence). This chain's CDR3 is CASSPGTGGSYGYTF. DNA for the CDR3: TGTGCCAGTAGTCCTGGGACAGGGGGGAGCTATGGCTACACCTTC.

V and J are TRBV19 and TRBJ1-3; D may be TRBD1 (5 bases). Germline lookup yields CDR1 LNHDA and CDR2 SQIVND (reference sequence). This CDR3 has 14 amino acids. The V and J ends lost 8 bases and 2 bases respectively, with 13 bases between them. CDR3 sequence reads: CASGAQGTGNTIYF. CDR3 coding DNA: TGTGCCAGTGGCGCTCAGGGAACTGGAAACACCATATATTTT.

Only a few counts were recorded for this clone. The chain is built from TRBV5-1 and TRBJ2-2; D not certain. The CDR3 has 13 residues. V lost 5 bases and J lost 1, with 6 bases in between. Per the germline V gene, CDR1 is SGHRS and CDR2 is YFSETQ. The CDR3 region has the DNA TGCGCCAGCAGACGACAGAACACCGGGGAGCTGTTTTTT. This sequence encodes CASRRQNTGELFF.

J is TRBJ1-6 and V is TRBV10-2, with 7 bases matching TRBD1. V was pared by 4 bases and J by 8 bases, with 2 bases of the junction left unmatched. This CDR3 is built from 13 residues. Germline lookup yields CDR1 WSHSY and CDR2 SAAADI. CDR3 amino acids: CASSVRGDSPLHF. CDR3 nucleotide sequence: TGCGCCAGCAGTGTCAGGGGGGATTCACCCCTCCACTTT.